This TCR beta chain was recovered during a study of T cell responses to AZD1222 COVID-19 vaccine. Generated by immunoSEQ multiplex PCR, the TCRdb table keeps only in-frame clones and is missing some. The sample lists roughly 160,000 clones, roughly nine tenths seen once, with 6.9% in the top ten. CDR1 SGHNT and CDR2 YYREEE come from the germline V gene (reference sequence). The junction had 8 bases not matched to a gene; V was cut back by 4 bases and J by 5 bases. CDR3 length: 14 residues. The clonotype originates from an adult in good health. The chain uses TRBV5-4 and TRBJ2-5; the match to TRBD2 covers 7 bases. This specimen was peripheral blood, taken on day 0 of AZD1222 vaccination. The CDR3 DNA follows: TGTGCCAGCAGCAGCGGGACCCTGGGGGAGACCCAGTACTTC. It is translated as CASSSGTLGETQYF.